Presented here are 7 T cell receptor beta chains from one specimen sequenced in a study of T cell changes during pregnancy in multiple sclerosis. Repertoires were generated with immunoSEQ multiplex PCR, while TCRdb's copy carries only in-frame clones and drops some. The sample holds over 50,000 clones, 70% to 90% seen once. The sequencing used peripheral blood, collected in the first trimester of pregnancy. The receptors stem from a female donor with multiple sclerosis, enrolled in a pregnancy study.

The chain couples TRBV28 to TRBJ2-7, with D tentatively TRBD1 (6 bases). Per germline, CDR1 MDHEN and CDR2 SYDVKM. The CDR3 is 14 amino acids. Trimming took 6 bases from V and 2 from J, leaving 14 bases between them. The CDR3: CASRGGDKPYEQYF. CDR3 DNA sequence: TGTGCCAGCAGAGGGGGAGACAAACCCTACGAGCAGTACTTC.

This clone has just one count. CDR3 sequence reads: CASSPHGGGYEQYF. For the CDR3, the DNA is TGTGCCAGCAGTCCCCACGGGGGGGGTTACGAGCAGTACTTC. V usage is TRBV28 and J usage is TRBJ2-7; 8 bases fit TRBD2. CDR3 length: 14 residues. J lost 4 bases, V lost 5 bases, and 7 bases had no gene match. The V gene's germline CDR1 is MDHEN and CDR2 SYDVKM.

V usage is TRBV7-3 and J usage is TRBJ2-1; D not certain. CDR3 length: 14 amino acids. V was clipped by 6 bases and J by 4 bases, with 13 bases between them. CDR1 is SGHTA and CDR2 is FQGTGA in the germline V gene. The CDR3: CASSSKDSYNEQFF. Here the CDR3 DNA reads TGTGCCAGCAGTTCGAAAGACTCGTACAATGAGCAGTTCTTC.

CDR3 loop: CAWSSPLAGWNTGELFF. DNA of the CDR3: TGTGCCTGGAGTTCCCCTCTAGCGGGATGGAACACCGGGGAGCTGTTTTTT. The rearrangement links TRBV30 to TRBJ2-2; TRBD2 aligns across 9 bases. V was clipped by 2 bases and J by 1 base; unmatched bases: 8. Germline V CDR1 and CDR2: GTSNPN, SVGIG (reference sequence). This CDR3 has 17 amino acids.

The J gene is TRBJ2-7, the V gene TRBV18; D is unclear. This CDR3 spans 13 amino acids. Germline lookup yields CDR1 KGHSH and CDR2 LQKENI. V lost 2 bases, J lost 7 bases, and 12 bases lay in between. This CDR3 reads CASSPIGEAEQYF. In nucleotides, the CDR3 is TGTGCCAGCTCACCAATTGGAGAAGCGGAGCAGTACTTC.

The V gene is TRBV5-1, the J gene TRBJ2-3; D remains ambiguous. Between the trimmed V and J ends, which lost 4 bases and 3 bases, there was a span of 12 bases. The CDR3 has 14 amino acids. Germline V lookup: CDR1 SGHRS, CDR2 YFSETQ. The CDR3 sequence: CASSPGGGTDTQYF. The CDR3 bases are TGCGCCAGCAGCCCTGGCGGTGGGACAGATACGCAGTATTTT.

Here the CDR3 reads CASSTSGSYNEQFF. In nucleotides, the CDR3 is TGTGCCAGTTCCACTAGCGGGAGTTACAATGAGCAGTTCTTC. This chain joins TRBV7-3 and TRBJ2-1, with TRBD2 matching over 11 bases. The CDR3 spans 14 residues. The germline V gene has CDR1 SGHTA and CDR2 FQGTGA. With 9 bases clipped from V and 4 bases from J, the junction kept 5 bases outside the gene matches.